This T cell receptor beta chain comes out of a study of T cells expressing NK-cell markers. Study information: According to the study, TCR beta repertoires originated from sorted CD3+CD56+NKG2C+, CD3+CD56+NKG2C- and CD3+CD56-NKG2C+ T cells. Eight donors were sequenced, seven testing HCMV-seropositive and one testing seronegative.

UMIs were included in TCR beta cDNA generated by 5'RACE template switching. TCRdb re-called the 5' RACE reads and catalogs CDR3 proteins one per entry, DNA excluded. The sample holds around 100,000 distinct CDR3 sequences. Per germline, CDR1 SNHLY and CDR2 FYNNEI. The CDR3 covers 16 residues. This sequence was found in a woman between 18 and 70 years old in good health. The chain combines TRBV2 with TRBJ1-1; no DNA is available, so the TRBD1 call from TCRdb remains unchecked. Sequences were obtained from blood T cells: a sorted CD56 or NKG2C T cell subset, CD4+ or CD8+ T cells, or bulk PBMC T cells (not recorded which). CDR3 amino acids: CASSFTWDGGNTEAFF.